The clone carrying this TCR beta chain has only a few counts. As yet, its antigen is unknown. The data belong to a study of T-cell memory formation after mild COVID-19. General study points: Most CD4+ clones that shrank were in CM and EM, while CD8+ ones turned up in EMRA. Among clones contracting day 15 to 85, CD4/CD8 was balanced, whereas later expanders leaned CD4+. Within pre-infection memory, some responding clones were found, suggesting cross-reactive memory joined.

This CDR3 has 14 amino acids. V was clipped by 0 bases and J by 5 bases, with 9 bases between them. CDR1 and CDR2 (germline): SGDLS, YYNGEE. UMIs and sample barcodes were carried by the TCR alpha and TCR beta cDNA libraries that 5'RACE produced using constant-segment primers. A single record per CDR3 protein comes from TCRdb applying MiXCR to the 5' RACE reads. The sample shows tens of thousands of distinct CDR3 sequences, approximately 15% of them seen only once. The receptor was derived from an adult woman who had mild COVID-19 (a few samples of this study predate the infection). Cell type and time point are not known. Sequenced input: PBMCs or a T cell subset sorted from them (not recorded which). V and J are TRBV9 and TRBJ2-1, with D tentatively TRBD1 or TRBD2 (6 bases each). The CDR3 bases are TGTGCCAGCAGCGTAGGGGGGGCAGACAATGAGCAGTTCTTC. Amino acids: CASSVGGADNEQFF.